This T cell receptor beta chain comes out of a study of technical replicates of blood from a handful of donors. The CDR3 sequence is 17 residues long. Germline V CDR1 and CDR2: MGHRA, YSYEKL. Trimming removed 0 bases at V and 0 bases at J, with 12 bases between. Sequencing was performed with immunoSEQ multiplex PCR; in TCRdb, only in-frame clones are kept and a portion is missing. The profile shows approximately 89,000 clones, approximately 96% of them singletons. The clonotype comes from a human donor in good health. Specimen: T cells isolated from PBMCs. This chain joins TRBV4-1 and TRBJ1-5, with D perhaps TRBD1 (5 bases). The CDR3 here is CASSQDGFRDSNQPQHF. In DNA, the CDR3 is TGCGCCAGCAGCCAAGATGGGTTCAGGGATAGCAATCAGCCCCAGCATTTT.